These 8 T cell receptor beta chains share one sample of origin, sequenced in a study of cytotoxic CD8 clonotypes in ibrutinib-treated CLL. Here immunoSEQ multiplex PCR was the method, and the copy in TCRdb shows in-frame clones only, minus some. The sample gives tens of thousands of clones, about three quarters of which show up once; roughly a tenth is in the top ten. The source material was PBMCs, sampled at disease progression, from a patient treated with ibrutinib. All receptors derive from a human donor with chronic lymphocytic leukemia.

The V gene is TRBV30, the J gene TRBJ1-2, with D unresolved. V was cut by 2 bases and J by 8 bases, with 12 bases left in between. CDR1 GTSNPN and CDR2 SVGIG come from the germline V gene (reference sequence). The CDR3 has 12 residues. CDR3 region: CAWSSPFVGYTF. The DNA of the CDR3 is TGTGCCTGGAGTAGCCCTTTTGTAGGCTACACCTTC.

A few counts support this clone. The chain recombines TRBV6-6 with TRBJ1-1; TRBD1 agrees at 8 bases. The length of the CDR3 is 13 residues. Germline lookup yields CDR1 MNHNY and CDR2 SVGAGI (reference sequence). The junction had 4 bases not matched to a gene; V was cut back by 6 bases and J by 4 bases. The CDR3 DNA reads TGTGCCAGCAGCAATACAGGGGGCACTGAAGCTTTCTTT. Encoded protein: CASSNTGGTEAFF.

V gene TRBV6-1 combines with J gene TRBJ1-1, with D hard to call. This CDR3 comprises 14 residues. The germline CDR1 and CDR2 sequences are MNHNS and SASEGT. V lost 6 bases and J lost 0, with 11 bases in between. CDR3 protein: CASRPTVMNTEAFF. The CDR3 DNA is TGTGCCAGCAGACCTACCGTCATGAACACTGAAGCTTTCTTT.

This chain links TRBV19 with TRBJ1-2, with TRBD1 matching over 8 bases. Germline V gene lookup returns CDR1 LNHDA and CDR2 SQIVND (reference sequence). Unmatched junction bases numbered 17, after V lost 5 bases and J lost 3 bases. This CDR3 has 18 amino acids. The CDR3 region is CASSPSWGHRGEDYGYTF. As DNA, the CDR3 is TGTGCCAGTAGTCCTTCATGGGGCCACAGGGGGGAAGACTATGGCTACACCTTC.

The chain combines TRBV7-8 with TRBJ1-5, with D unresolved. The CDR3 contains 13 residues. In germline, CDR1 is SGHVS, CDR2 FQNEAQ. Trimming pared 5 bases from V and 0 bases from J, leaving 5 bases between. The CDR3 region is CASSRDSNQPQHF. CDR3 coding DNA: TGTGCCAGCAGCAGAGATAGCAATCAGCCCCAGCATTTT.

The chain joins TRBV10-3 to TRBJ2-3; 10 bases match TRBD1. There are 13 residues in the CDR3. Germline-derived CDR1 and CDR2 are ENHRY and SYGVKD. J lost 6 bases, V lost 6 bases, and 3 bases had no gene match. The CDR3 sequence: CAIRGTGADTQYF. CDR3 coding DNA: TGTGCCATCAGAGGGACAGGGGCCGATACGCAGTATTTT.

CDR3 bases: TGTGCCAGTGAGGACAGGGCCTATGGCTACACCTTC. It translates to CASEDRAYGYTF. The rearrangement uses TRBV19 and TRBJ1-2, with 8 bases lining up with TRBD1. The CDR3 totals 12 residues. V dropped 8 bases and J dropped 4; count of bases not matched to a gene: 3. The germline V gene has CDR1 LNHDA and CDR2 SQIVND (reference sequence).

This clone was seen only a few times. The chain has TRBV10-1 and TRBJ2-1; 9 bases map to TRBD1. Germline-derived CDR1 and CDR2 are WNHNN and SYGVQD (reference sequence). The CDR3 runs to 14 residues. With V trimmed by 6 bases and J by 5 bases, 5 bases remained unmatched. The chain's CDR3 is CASSAGTGHNEQFF. CDR3 DNA: TGCGCCAGCAGCGCCGGGACAGGGCACAATGAGCAGTTCTTC.